The clone carrying this T cell receptor (beta chain) was found a few times. Its antigen is as yet unknown. For the second PCR, which ran for about 6 to 11 cycles, a sample-barcoded 5' primer and a J-beta primer mix were used. TCRdb itself ran the 5' RACE reads through MiXCR, one entry per CDR3 protein. Of about 800,000 distinct CDR3 sequences listed, approximately 25% are singletons. From germline, CDR1 is KGHDR and CDR2 SFDVKD. There are 14 residues in the CDR3. The data stem from a study of blood T cells in healthy people across ages. Study conclusions and caveats: The study found TCR beta diversity correlated strongly with naive T cell percentage.

The data also belong to a second study, concerning T cells of mothers and their children. As that study records: Overlap measured in related mother-child pairs was slightly, non-significantly higher than in unrelated pairs.

Specimen: blood. The TCR originated in a boy aged 5 to 17 in good health. The V call is TRBV24-1, the J call TRBJ2-1; TRBD1 agrees at 7 bases. The better agreement between TRBJ2-7 and the DNA end casts doubt on the J call. CDR3 DNA sequence: TGTGCCACCAGTGTAGGGGGCGCTGAGCCCGAGCAGTACTTC. This gives the protein CATSVGGAEPEQYF.